This T cell receptor beta chain was recovered during a study of shared clonotypes between healthy human individuals (TCRdb year 2020). Concerning the study at large: The cohort included a few men and a couple of women between 18 and 49 years of age. To increase sequencing depth and limit assay-specific biases, TCR repertoire library preparation and sequencing were carried out by different laboratories using diverse techniques. Per donor, three plates each were used for CD4 naive and CD4 memory, two for CD8 naive, and one for CD8 memory. Each donor's leukapheresis produced roughly between roughly 0.85 and 10 billion PBMCs. Blood TCR repertoires of about 5 healthy adults were deeply sequenced to estimate repertoire size and the extent of clonotype sharing between individuals. Broader findings and caveats from the paper: Compared with non-shared clonotypes, the clonotypes found in all four sorted-subset donors had higher generation probabilities. Because the study included only a small number of donors, the genetic and exposure-history diversity represented was limited. Incomplete sequencing was indicated by rarefaction of sorted-subset datasets, despite the large sequencing depth. Estimated clonotype richness was generally larger for naive than for memory subsets. Pairwise subsampling led to the expectation that sequencing depth would affect the degree of clonotype sharing among donors. Sharing across a few donors was observed for about 4.8% of naive CD4, 3% to 4% of naive CD8, 2% to 2.5% of memory CD4, and around 0.4% of memory CD8 clonotypes. Sampling was limited to blood, and TCR repertoires in tissue likely differ from TCR repertoires in blood.

A remark on this clone: Its antigen target is currently unknown. Nothing much larger sits one base from this clone, and base qualities are not available.

The donors were healthy, HIV-negative adults with no recently reported acute infections or vaccinations. Every donor was a Caucasian adult living in Nashville, Tennessee, USA. CD4+ T cells were enriched by magnetic negative selection, after which naive cells were positively selected on CD45RA and the negative fraction was taken as the memory subset. After blood collection by leukapheresis, PBMCs were isolated using Ficoll-Histopaque density gradient centrifugation and then cryopreserved in the vapor phase of liquid nitrogen. Analytical flow cytometry was used to check the purity and quantity of each magnetically sorted T cell population. From each sorted fraction, genomic DNA was isolated and quantified by UV absorbance on a Nanodrop 2000c. Trimming removed 0 bases from V and 8 bases from J, leaving 8 bases between the germline ends. From the cysteine up to the phenylalanine, the CDR3 has a length of 13 residues. Only CDR3 DNA remains: 39 bases, in frame from the first base. CDR1 is given as SGHTA and CDR2 as FQGTGA, both from the germline V gene.

Using the deep immunoSEQ assay, TCR CDR3 regions were amplified from genomic DNA by multiplex PCR. Extracted genomic DNA from each cell subset was spread evenly across all wells of several immunoSEQ 96-well plates, with each plate serving as a replicate. For sorted subsets, approximately 200 ng of genomic DNA, equivalent to 25,000 to 30,000 T cell genomes, went into each replicate PCR. Purified libraries were measured with a Qubit 3.0 fluorometer, size-checked on a Bioanalyzer 2100, and measured again with the KAPA Library Quantification kit. Each immunoSEQ 96-well plate was sequenced on its own single-read 150-cycle Illumina NextSeq 550 flow cell. Per the source publication's procedure: Because the immunoSEQ output included only junctional sequences and no quality scores, the filtering could not be the same as the filtering used for full-length reads. To assign V/J genes and CDR3, sequences were annotated using PyIR, a Python wrapper for IgBLAST v1.9, with IMGT germline references. Reads were removed for weak V/J assignments (E-value above 1e-6), missing CDR3, stop codons, out-of-frame junctions, or ambiguous translated residues. V3J clonotypes were defined by identical inferred V gene, J gene, and CDR3 amino acid sequence. Percentage overlap between repertoires was computed as shared unique clonotypes divided by the size of the smaller repertoire. Repertoire richness was assessed with RTK rarefaction, the Chao1 estimator, and Recon v2.1 estimates of unobserved clonotypes. Generation probabilities were computed with OLGA for all TCRbeta clonotypes obtained by the gDNA method from several donors. This is the immuneACCESS table as TCRdb keeps it, with only in-frame sequences that have V and J called. A part of the clones is gone; compared with another copy, unresolved V genes explain less than half, and the rest is unexplained. The V and J calls and clone size are taken from that table; D and trimming were inferred from the DNA. The sample includes 2 million to 2.5 million clones, with roughly 93% observed a single time. The ten largest clones capture roughly 0.36% of the sample.

Recombination linked TRBV7-3 to TRBJ2-1; the D gene lacks a confident call. This receptor was taken from a man aged 18 to 30 in good health. Some clones in this sample may be carry-over from other donors' samples. Sequenced: naive CD4+ T cells from PBMCs. In the paper's terms, the cell subset or site label means: CD45RA+ positively selected. The CDR3 reads as follows: CASSLTRAYEQFF. The DNA reads as follows: TGTGCCAGCAGCTTAACACGGGCCTATGAGCAGTTCTTC.